This TCR beta chain was obtained from a study of blood T cell repertoires in COVID-19. In the study overall: Spain, Italy and the United States supplied samples that represented acute and convalescent COVID-19. In each case, the material was cDNA or gDNA derived from T cells, B-cell-depleted T cells, or PBMCs.

As originally analysed: Estimation of nucleated cell counts relied on the amplification of reference gene primers. Sequenced by immunoSEQ multiplex PCR; TCRdb stores in-frame clones only, minus some. Clone size and the V and J calls come from that table; the DNA yielded D and trimming. This repertoire shows some 220,000 clones, 84% found once; its top ten account for about 8.9%. The CDR3 extends over 15 amino acids. V was pared by 4 bases and J by 3 bases, with 16 bases between. CDR1 and CDR2 (germline): SGHRS, YFSETQ. What was sequenced was peripheral blood. The chain carries TRBV5-1 and TRBJ2-5; unclear D gene. The origin of this receptor is a man aged 50-59 years with active or convalescent COVID-19. The CDR3 sequence is CASSISLRSEETQYF. The CDR3 nucleotides are TGCGCCAGCAGCATAAGTTTACGATCGGAAGAGACCCAGTACTTC.